This note documents a single T cell receptor (beta chain) sequence. This clonotype showed up many times. Its antigen is still unknown. Per-base qualities were not stored, and no clone one base away is much larger. Graves' hyperthyroidism was defined as stable when no progression to ophthalmopathy occurred over 18 months of follow-up. Hyperthyroidism patients were newly diagnosed, with disease duration under 2 months, and aged 18 to 65 years. Patients with uncontrolled infections, other autoimmune diseases, pregnancy or lactation were excluded. Diagnoses were based on clinical symptoms, serum thyroxine and TRAb, thyroid ultrasound and orbital computed tomography. PBMCs were separated from approximately 9.9 ml of fresh peripheral blood using Ficoll-Paque density gradient centrifugation. Trizol reagent was used to extract total RNA, and RNA quality was then checked on an Agilent 2100 Bioanalyzer. Spanning cysteine to phenylalanine, the CDR3 consists of 14 amino acids. The DNA shown is the 42-base CDR3, in frame from base 1. The CDR1 and CDR2 encoded by the germline V gene are SGHVS and FQNEAQ. V drops 5 bases and J drops 0 bases, leaving 9 bases in between.

This specimen comes from a study of T cells in Graves' hyperthyroidism and ophthalmopathy (dated by TCRdb to between 2018 and 2021). For the wider study: Peripheral blood was sampled at the time of initial diagnosis, prior to any treatment. Once sampling was done, hyperthyroidism patients were given methimazole at a starting dose of 30 mg daily, whereas ophthalmopathy patients were given high-dose intravenous methylprednisolone. In about 6 Graves' hyperthyroidism patients, the study also compared T-cell repertoires from thyroid tissue with T-cell repertoires from blood. Prospective prediction of ophthalmopathy was tested in an independent validation cohort consisting of 18 hyperthyroidism patients and approximately 16 patients who later progressed to ophthalmopathy. The 100 or so discovery patients were randomly divided into training and test sets at a 7:3 ratio. To identify distinguishing TCR V-J signatures, a discovery cohort of about 100 patients was used, comprising fewer than 45 with Graves' ophthalmopathy and about 59 with stable Graves' hyperthyroidism. TCR Vbeta CDR3 sequencing of approximately 140 peripheral blood samples (under 45 ophthalmopathy, 75 to 85 hyperthyroidism and approximately 17 progressor patients) is reported in the paper. The full study reports these points: In cross-validation, a model built on a 13 V-J signature told ophthalmopathy apart from stable hyperthyroidism with over 85% sensitivity and roughly 82% specificity, and in testing the same model reached 80%/75%. In validation, the model predicted progression to ophthalmopathy with around 71% sensitivity and less than 80% specificity, a median of around six months before onset. Blood samples also contained most of the expanded thyroid clonotypes (frequency above 0.001), which suggests that blood repertoires may reflect thyroid immune responses. Sample size was not statistically predetermined, and blinding of investigators to group allocation was not performed.

Amplification of TCR beta CDR3 regions was carried out from RNA transcripts. A first-round RT-PCR of the TCR CDR3 used the HTBI primer set with the Qiagen OneStep RT-PCR kit. The libraries were constructed in a second round of multiplex PCR and then size-selected and purified. Paired-end sequencing of the libraries was performed with 100 bp reads on an Illumina HiSeq2000. The study's own analysis went as follows. SOAPnuke was used to process the raw data, removing reads that contained adapters or uncalled bases, had a mean Phred below 15, or lacked an exact match to the constant primer or identifier. High-quality paired reads were merged with COPE v1.2.5, and unique nucleotide sequences were defined as clonotypes. MiTCR v1.1 was used to align the clonotypes against IMGT TRBV, TRBD and TRBJ reference segments. The analysis included only V-J combinations with a frequency above 0.0001, which together covered more than 99% of the repertoires. The TCS score was defined as the ratio of F50 (clonal expansion) to E x V (chaos), calculated using BLOSUM62-based TCRdist between CDR3 peptides within each V-J. Welch's t-statistics and random forest reduced 514 V-J features to 13, which were used in a naive Bayes classifier (R e1071). TCRdb ran its own pipeline on the public reads, namely fastp trimming at Q25 and MiXCR clone calling, and kept in-frame beta chains. CDR3 protein duplicates are merged, each entry listing the most common genes and DNA. TCRdb assigned the V and J calls; the authors' analysis was not used. This sample has 250,000 to 350,000 distinct CDR3 sequences in its table, and approximately 17% of those were observed once. The top ten clones comprise roughly 33% of the sample.

Material: blood. The clonotype was recovered from a man aged 25-45 years with Graves' hyperthyroidism. The rearrangement joined TRBV7-8 to TRBJ2-3, with an unclear D gene assignment. The nucleotide sequence reads TGTGCCAGCAGCCAAACCACTAGCACAGATACGCAGTATTTT. Its protein is CASSQTTSTDTQYF.